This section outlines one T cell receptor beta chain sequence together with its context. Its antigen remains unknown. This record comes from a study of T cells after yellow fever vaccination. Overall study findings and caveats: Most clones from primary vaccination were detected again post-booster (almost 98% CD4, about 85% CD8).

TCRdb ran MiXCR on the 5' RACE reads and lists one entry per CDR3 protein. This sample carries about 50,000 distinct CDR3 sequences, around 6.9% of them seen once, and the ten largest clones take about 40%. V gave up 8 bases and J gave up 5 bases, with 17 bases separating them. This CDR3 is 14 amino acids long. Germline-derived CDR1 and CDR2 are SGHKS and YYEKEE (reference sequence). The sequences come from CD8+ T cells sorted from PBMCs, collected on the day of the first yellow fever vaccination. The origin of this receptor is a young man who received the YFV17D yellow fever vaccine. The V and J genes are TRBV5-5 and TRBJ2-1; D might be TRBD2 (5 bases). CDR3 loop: CARGPEGRHNEQFF. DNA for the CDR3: TGTGCCAGGGGCCCCGAGGGCCGGCACAATGAGCAGTTCTTC.